Each of the 18 T cell receptor beta chains below was sequenced from the same sample in a study of cytomegalovirus exposure and HLA in healthy donors. 13 Jbeta primers and 60 Vbeta primers were used for the PCR. Assay: immunoSEQ multiplex PCR; the TCRdb copy retains only in-frame clones and omits some. The table lists approximately 150,000 clones, 60% to 80% of them singletons. Sequencing input: PBMCs. The receptors come from a male donor in good health and CMV-seronegative.

The gene calls are TRBV18 and TRBJ1-4; tentatively, D is TRBD1 (5 bases). Germline V gene data show CDR1 as KGHSH and CDR2 as LQKENI. V shed 3 bases and J shed 4 bases, with 12 bases lying between them. The CDR3 extends over 15 amino acids. The CDR3 reads CASSPNQGLNEKLFF. In DNA, the CDR3 is TGTGCCAGCTCACCGAACCAGGGCCTTAATGAAAAACTGTTTTTT.

This clone came up a few times. This chain connects TRBV7-9 to TRBJ1-6; no clear D gene. Germline CDR1 and CDR2: SEHNR and FQNEAQ (reference sequence). This CDR3 region has 15 residues. The V end lost 5 bases, the J end lost 8 bases, and 16 bases lay between the germline ends. CDR3 sequence reads: CASSGHAGKDSPLHF. CDR3 nucleotides: TGTGCCAGCAGCGGCCACGCCGGGAAAGATTCACCCCTCCACTTT.

The V and J genes are TRBV14 and TRBJ2-1; the match to TRBD2 covers 13 bases. This CDR3 is built from 15 residues. The trim removed 3 bases at V and 8 bases at J, leaving 4 bases unmatched. The germline V gene encodes CDR1 SGHDN and CDR2 FVKESK. CDR3 coding DNA: TGTGCCAGCAGCCAGGGACTAGCGGGGAGGGATGAGCAGTTCTTC. Protein: CASSQGLAGRDEQFF.

CDR3 DNA: TGTGCCAGCAGTGGTGACAGGGTGGGTGAAAAACTGTTTTTT. Encoded protein: CASSGDRVGEKLFF. The chain joins TRBV6-1 to TRBJ1-4, with TRBD1 identical over 7 bases. Losses at the gene ends were 4 bases for V and 7 bases for J; bases not matched to a gene: 6. The CDR3 length is 14 residues. Per germline, CDR1 MNHNS and CDR2 SASEGT.

The chain combines TRBV10-3 with TRBJ1-3; no clear D. This CDR3 spans 12 amino acids. The V and J ends lost 10 bases and 3 bases respectively, with 10 bases between them. Germline lookup yields CDR1 ENHRY and CDR2 SYGVKD. The CDR3 coding sequence is TGTGCCAGCGGGCTCCTTGGAAACACCATATATTTT. This translates into CASGLLGNTIYF.

This clone was recorded many times. The V and J genes are TRBV6-5 and TRBJ1-3; a possible D gene is TRBD1 (6 bases). Germline V gene lookup returns CDR1 MNHEY and CDR2 SVGAGI. V was pared by 8 bases and J by 0 bases, with 11 bases between. The CDR3 is made up of 14 amino acids. CDR3 DNA sequence: TGTGCCAGCTCAACGACAGGCTCTGGAAACACCATATATTTT. Its protein product is CASSTTGSGNTIYF.

The rearrangement links TRBV9 to TRBJ2-1, with 13 positions matching TRBD2. The CDR3 runs to 16 residues. Trimming took 3 bases from V and 6 from J; bases not matched to a gene: 6. The germline V gene has CDR1 SGDLS and CDR2 YYNGEE. The chain's CDR3 is CASSATGTSGANEQFF. The CDR3 DNA reads TGTGCCAGCAGCGCGACCGGGACTAGCGGGGCCAATGAGCAGTTCTTC.

The chain joins TRBV27 to TRBJ2-5; TRBD1 aligns across 10 bases. The CDR3 sequence is 15 residues long. Looked up from germline, CDR1 is MNHEY and CDR2 is SMNVEV (reference sequence). V lost 6 bases, J lost 5 bases, and 9 bases stayed unmatched. CDR3 DNA sequence: TGTGCCAGCAGACAGGGACAGGGGCCATGGGAGACCCAGTACTTC. Translated: CASRQGQGPWETQYF.

CDR3 in amino acids: CASSEPSGGPETQYF. DNA of the CDR3: TGCGCCAGCAGCGAACCTAGCGGGGGGCCGGAGACCCAGTACTTC. This sequence joins TRBV5-1 and TRBJ2-5, with 11 bases fitting TRBD2. CDR3 length: 15 amino acids. The germline V gene has CDR1 SGHRS and CDR2 YFSETQ. The J segment lost 5 bases and the V segment lost 4 bases, leaving 7 bases of the junction unmatched.

V usage is TRBV21-1 and J usage is TRBJ2-3; the D call in the table, TRBD2, was not verified against the DNA. TRBV21-1 is deemed a pseudogene. This CDR3 has 17 amino acids. CDR3 nucleotides: TGTGCCAGCAGCAAAGCTCGGGCTAGCGGCAGCACAGATACGCAGTATTTT. Protein: CASSKARASGSTDTQYF.

J is TRBJ2-5 and V is TRBV2; 12 nucleotides line up with TRBD2. This CDR3 has 14 amino acids. Trimming cost V 9 bases and J 4 bases; bases outside gene matches: 6. Germline values: CDR1 SNHLY, CDR2 FYNNEI. CDR3 sequence: CARAGLAGRETQYF. In nucleotides, the CDR3 is TGTGCCAGGGCCGGACTAGCGGGGAGAGAGACCCAGTACTTC.

This clone was observed a single time. This chain joins TRBV7-3 and TRBJ2-5; the match to TRBD1 covers 7 bases. The CDR3 length is 15 residues. Germline V gene lookup returns CDR1 SGHTA and CDR2 FQGTGA. J gave up 6 bases and V 5 bases, and 12 bases lay outside the gene matches. The CDR3 DNA is TGTGCCAGCAGCCTAGGGCCGGCAGGGGGACAGACCCAGTACTTC. Translation: CASSLGPAGGQTQYF.

The chain employs TRBV18 and TRBJ1-2, with TRBD1 matching over 10 bases. The CDR3 covers 18 residues. The J segment lost 0 bases and the V segment lost 6 bases, leaving 13 bases of the junction unmatched. The germline V gene has CDR1 KGHSH and CDR2 LQKENI. The CDR3 loop reads CASSPGGPGQGTNYGYTF. The CDR3 DNA sequence: TGTGCCAGCTCCCCCGGGGGTCCGGGACAGGGGACTAACTATGGCTACACCTTC.

V and J are TRBV19 and TRBJ2-7, with TRBD1 matching over 9 bases. CDR1 and CDR2 (germline): LNHDA, SQIVND (reference sequence). This CDR3 has 15 residues. V lost 5 bases, J lost 1 base, and 6 bases stayed unmatched. The CDR3 DNA is TGTGCCAGTAGTTGGGGGACAGGGAGATCCTACGAGCAGTACTTC. Translation: CASSWGTGRSYEQYF.

This clone was recorded once. This chain uses TRBV6-5 with TRBJ2-3, with 8 bases lining up with TRBD2. In germline, CDR1 is MNHEY, CDR2 SVGAGI. With 11 bases clipped from V and 5 bases from J, the junction kept 9 bases outside the gene matches. CDR3 length: 13 amino acids. The CDR3 DNA follows: TGTGCCGTCCAAGCGGGAGCGGGAGATACGCAGTATTTT. Protein sequence: CAVQAGAGDTQYF.

The chain links TRBV9 to TRBJ2-2; D perhaps matches TRBD2 (6 bases). This CDR3 comprises 17 residues. Germline V CDR1 and CDR2: SGDLS, YYNGEE. Trimming pared 4 bases from V and 0 bases from J, leaving 16 bases between. The CDR3 loop reads CASSTRRTTANTGELFF. DNA of the CDR3: TGTGCCAGCAGCACCCGACGGACTACCGCGAACACCGGGGAGCTGTTTTTT.

This clone has only a few counts. V usage is TRBV6-4 and J usage is TRBJ1-1; D perhaps matches TRBD1 (5 bases). CDR3 length: 13 amino acids. Germline V gene data show CDR1 as MRHNA and CDR2 as SNTAGT. V dropped 6 bases and J dropped 1 base, with 9 bases sitting between them. CDR3 protein: CASSATENTEAFF. The CDR3 coding sequence is TGTGCCAGCAGCGCGACAGAGAACACTGAAGCTTTCTTT.

The gene calls are TRBV11-2 and TRBJ2-7; weak D call: TRBD1 (5 bases). Looked up from germline, CDR1 is SGHAT and CDR2 is FQNNGV. The V end was cut by 4 bases, the J end by 3 bases, with 16 bases between. The CDR3 extends over 15 amino acids. Written as DNA, the CDR3 is TGTGCCAGCAGCTCGACAGTAAGGGGTCACTACGAGCAGTACTTC. It specifies CASSSTVRGHYEQYF.